These 12 T cell receptor beta chains originate from one sample sequenced in a study of blood T cell repertoires in COVID-19. Profiled with immunoSEQ multiplex PCR; TCRdb holds only in-frame clones, not every one. The sample lists some 15,000 clones, about 91% occurring once. Sample: peripheral blood. The receptors derive from a human donor in a cohort sampled during active COVID-19.

The J gene is TRBJ2-2, the V gene TRBV5-1, with D hard to call. Germline assignment: CDR1 SGHRS and CDR2 YFSETQ. This CDR3 contains 13 residues. Trimming cost V 2 bases and J 8 bases, with 10 bases left between them. CDR3 loop: CASSLVPRGELFF. The CDR3, as DNA: TGCGCCAGCAGCTTAGTACCGCGGGGGGAGCTGTTTTTT.

This rearrangement joins TRBV6-6 to TRBJ1-4; D uncertain. This CDR3 contains 14 residues. The V gene lost 6 bases and the J gene lost 8 bases, with 16 bases spanning the gap. The germline V gene encodes CDR1 MNHNY and CDR2 SVGAGI (reference sequence). The CDR3 reads CASRHGMREEKLFF. In DNA, the CDR3 is TGTGCCAGCAGACACGGGATGAGGGAGGAAAAACTGTTTTTT.

V is TRBV19 and J is TRBJ1-2, with TRBD1 matching 9 bases. Trimming removed 1 base from V and 4 bases from J; junction bases left unmatched: 1. The CDR3 has 14 residues. The germline V gene has CDR1 LNHDA and CDR2 SQIVND (reference sequence). The CDR3 region has the DNA TGTGCCAGTAGTATAGGGACAGGGGTCTATGGCTACACCTTC. This encodes CASSIGTGVYGYTF.

A single count supports this clone. V gene TRBV4-1 combines with J gene TRBJ2-7; D may be TRBD1 (5 bases). This CDR3 is built from 14 residues. The germline CDR1 and CDR2 sequences are MGHRA and YSYEKL. Trimming removed 4 bases at V and 2 bases at J, with 12 bases between. CDR3 DNA sequence: TGCGCCAGCAGCCGCGGACCGGACACCTACGAGCAGTACTTC. Translating gives CASSRGPDTYEQYF.

By share, this clone counts as medium-sized. At one end, the junction sequence differs from germline, possibly due to a read error. V is TRBV9 and J is TRBJ2-7; 15 positions agree with TRBD2. CDR1 is SGDLS, CDR2 YYNGEE, per germline. CDR3 length: 14 residues. CDR3: CASSAGLAGGPMDF. The CDR3 coding sequence is TGTGCCAGCAGCGCAGGACTAGCGGGAGGGCCTATGGACTTC.

V gene TRBV5-1 combines with J gene TRBJ1-1; no clear D gene. The CDR3 is 15 amino acids. Germline V gene data show CDR1 as SGHRS and CDR2 as YFSETQ. Trimming pared 2 bases from V and 1 base from J, leaving 12 bases between. The CDR3 spells CASSFAASGNTEAFF. The CDR3, as DNA: TGCGCCAGCAGCTTTGCAGCCTCGGGGAACACTGAAGCTTTCTTT.

This chain links TRBV11-2 with TRBJ2-3; D may be TRBD1 (6 bases). This CDR3 contains 14 residues. CDR1 and CDR2 (germline): SGHAT, FQNNGV. The V end lost 6 bases, the J end lost 6 bases, and 16 bases lay between the germline ends. This CDR3 is CASSPSRGSDTQYF. The CDR3 DNA is TGTGCCAGCAGTCCAAGCAGGGGCTCTGATACGCAGTATTTT.

This clone was recorded once. This chain connects TRBV27 to TRBJ2-3; 9 bases align to TRBD2. The CDR3 extends over 15 amino acids. The ends lost 7 bases at V and 5 bases at J; junction bases unmatched: 10. Per germline, CDR1 MNHEY and CDR2 SMNVEV (reference sequence). CDR3 sequence (DNA): TGTGCCAGCAATGGGGCGGGAGGGCCCGTAGATACGCAGTATTTT. Its protein is CASNGAGGPVDTQYF.

V and J are TRBV27 and TRBJ2-7, with a tentative D call TRBD1 (5 bases). The CDR3 extends over 15 amino acids. V lost 5 bases, J lost 11 bases, and 25 bases lay in between. Germline CDR1 and CDR2: MNHEY and SMNVEV (reference sequence). The CDR3 nucleotides read TGTGCCAGCAGTACACACGTATCTCCACGTGGGGCGGAGTACTTC. It specifies CASSTHVSPRGAEYF.

The genes are TRBV2 and TRBJ1-2; unclear D gene. Trimming removed 5 bases from V and 4 bases from J, with 14 bases in between. CDR3 size: 14 residues. Germline-derived CDR1 and CDR2 are SNHLY and FYNNEI. The CDR3 region is CASSPLNQIYGYTF. The CDR3, as DNA: TGTGCCAGCAGTCCCCTTAATCAGATCTATGGCTACACCTTC.

This chain connects TRBV5-6 to TRBJ1-1; D may be TRBD1 (5 bases). This CDR3 region has 15 residues. Per germline, CDR1 SGHDT and CDR2 YYEEEE. Trimming left V 4 bases short and J 1 base short, with 14 bases between. The DNA for the CDR3 is TGTGCCAGCAGCCTCGGCGGGGACGGGAACACTGAAGCTTTCTTT. This gives the protein CASSLGGDGNTEAFF.

This chain uses TRBV11-3 with TRBJ2-6, with 8 positions matching TRBD1. The CDR3 loop spans 17 amino acids. The trim removed 5 bases at V and 1 base at J, leaving 7 bases unmatched. CDR1 SGHNT and CDR2 YENEEA come from the germline V gene. The CDR3 reads CASSSRGLRSGANVLTF. DNA of the CDR3: TGTGCCAGCAGCAGCAGGGGGCTCCGTTCTGGGGCCAACGTCCTGACTTTC.